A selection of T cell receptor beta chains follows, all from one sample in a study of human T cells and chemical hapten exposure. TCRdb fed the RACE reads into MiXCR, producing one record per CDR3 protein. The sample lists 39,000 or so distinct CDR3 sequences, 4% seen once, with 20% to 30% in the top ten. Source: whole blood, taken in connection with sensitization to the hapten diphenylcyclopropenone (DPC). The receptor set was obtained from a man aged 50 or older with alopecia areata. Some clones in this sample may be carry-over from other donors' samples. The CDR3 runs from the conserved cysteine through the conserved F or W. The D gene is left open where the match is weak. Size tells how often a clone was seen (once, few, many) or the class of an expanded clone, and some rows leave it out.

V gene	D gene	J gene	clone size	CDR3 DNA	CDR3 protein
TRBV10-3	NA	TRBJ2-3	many	TGTGCCATCAGTGGGGACGTCTCGGATACGCAGTATTTT	CAISGDVSDTQYF
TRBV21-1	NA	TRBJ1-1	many	TGTGCCAGCAGCAATCGAACAGGGGGCATGAACACTGAAGCTTTCTTT	CASSNRTGGMNTEAFF
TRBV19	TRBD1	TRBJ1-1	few	TGTGCCAGTAGTATAGGGACAGGACTTATGAACACTGAAGCTTCCTTT	CASSIGTGLMNTEASF
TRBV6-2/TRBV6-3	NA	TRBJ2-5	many	TGTGCCAGCAGTTACTTGACGGGGGAGACCCAGTACTTC	CASSYLTGETQYF
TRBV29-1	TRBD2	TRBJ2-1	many	TGCAGCGTCCAGACTAGCGGGAGAATCAATGAGCAGTTCTTC	CSVQTSGRINEQFF
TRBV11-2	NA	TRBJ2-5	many	TGTGCCAGCAGCTTAGCGGGAGCAGAGACCCAGTACTTC	CASSLAGAETQYF
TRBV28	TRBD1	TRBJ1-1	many	TGTGCCAGCAGTTTCCCTTGGACAGGGGGCAGTAACACTGAAGCTTTCTTT	CASSFPWTGGSNTEAFF
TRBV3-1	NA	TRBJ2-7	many	TGTGCCAGCAGCCAACGGGGGATGGGTTCCTACGAGCAGTACTTC	CASSQRGMGSYEQYF
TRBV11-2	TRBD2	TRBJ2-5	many	TGTGCCAGCAGCTCCCTCCGGGGGGGAGAGACCCAGTACTTC	CASSSLRGGETQYF
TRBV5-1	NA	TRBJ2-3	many	TGCGCCAGTTGGGGCGGAAGCACAGATACGCAGTATTTT	CASWGGSTDTQYF
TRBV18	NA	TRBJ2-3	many	TGTGCCAGCTCCCCGACCGTGGATACGCAGTATTTT	CASSPTVDTQYF
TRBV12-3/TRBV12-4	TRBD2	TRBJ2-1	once	TGTGCCAGCAGACGGACTAGCGGGAGAAATGAGCAGTTCTTC	CASRRTSGRNEQFF
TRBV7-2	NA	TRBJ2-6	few	TGTGCCAGCAGCTTAGGGAACTCTGGGGCCAACGTCCTGACTTTC	CASSLGNSGANVLTF
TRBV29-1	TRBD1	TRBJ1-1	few	TGCAGCGGGGGACAGGGTACCGAAGCTTTCTTT	CSGGQGTEAFF
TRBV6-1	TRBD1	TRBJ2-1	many	TGTGCCAGCAGTGTCTCTTTCGGGGGACAGGGAGGGAACAATGAGCAGTTCTTC	CASSVSFGGQGGNNEQFF
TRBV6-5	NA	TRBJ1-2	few	TGTGCCAGCAGTTACTCTGGCGGATGGAACTATGGCTACACCTTC	CASSYSGGWNYGYTF
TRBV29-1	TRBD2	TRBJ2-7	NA	TGCAGCGTCGCCGGGACTAGAGGGGGGGAGCAGTACTTC	CSVAGTRGGEQYF
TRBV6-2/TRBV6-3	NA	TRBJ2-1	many	TGTGCCAGCAGTTACGTCCTCTCCAATGAGCAGTTCTTC	CASSYVLSNEQFF
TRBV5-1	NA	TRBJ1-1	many	TGCGCCAGCAGCTTGGGAGGCCGGGCTGAAGCTTTCTTT	CASSLGGRAEAFF
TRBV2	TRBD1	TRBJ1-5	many	TGTGCCAGCAGTGAAGGGGACAGTAATCAGCCCCAGCATTTT	CASSEGDSNQPQHF
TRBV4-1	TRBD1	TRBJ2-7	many	TGCGCCAGCAGCCATGGTCGGTTCGCAGGGGGCGAGCAGTACTTC	CASSHGRFAGGEQYF
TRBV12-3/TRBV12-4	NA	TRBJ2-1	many	TGTGCCAGCAGTTTGGGCAATGAGCAGTTCTTC	CASSLGNEQFF
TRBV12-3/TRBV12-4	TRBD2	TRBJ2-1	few	TGTGCCAGCAGTTTAGTCCCGACTAGCCCCAATGAGCAGTTCTTC	CASSLVPTSPNEQFF
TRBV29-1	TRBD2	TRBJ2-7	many	TGCAGCGTGAAGAGACTAGCGGGCGGTAGCTCCTACGAGCAGTACTTC	CSVKRLAGGSSYEQYF
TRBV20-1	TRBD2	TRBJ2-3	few	TGCAGTGCTAGAGGAGCGGGACCCCGCCCAGATACGCAGTATTTT	CSARGAGPRPDTQYF
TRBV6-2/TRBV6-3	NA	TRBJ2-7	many	TGTGCCAGCAGTTATGACCCAAGGGACTTCCACGTACCCTACGAGCAGTACTTC	CASSYDPRDFHVPYEQYF
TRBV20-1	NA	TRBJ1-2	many	TGCAGTGCTATTTCCCGAGGCTACACCTTC	CSAISRGYTF
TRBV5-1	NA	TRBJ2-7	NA	TGCGCCTCCCTCATTGGCCCAGGTAGCTCCTACGAGCAGTACTTC	CASLIGPGSSYEQYF
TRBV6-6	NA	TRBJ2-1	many	TGTGCCAGCAGTTACTCCAGTTACAATGAGCAGTTCTTC	CASSYSSYNEQFF
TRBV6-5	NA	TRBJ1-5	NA	TGTGCCAGCAGTTCCCCCCGGGACAATCAGCCCCAGCATTTT	CASSSPRDNQPQHF
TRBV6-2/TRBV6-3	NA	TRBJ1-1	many	TGTGCCAGCAGTTACTCTCTAAACACTGAAGCTTTCTTT	CASSYSLNTEAFF
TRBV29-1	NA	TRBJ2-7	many	TGCAGCGTTGAATCTATGGGGCGAGGCGGTTACGAGCAGTACTTC	CSVESMGRGGYEQYF